The 24 T cell receptor beta chains presented below share a single source sample, sequenced in a study of shared clonotypes between healthy human individuals. The data were produced by immunoSEQ multiplex PCR, yet TCRdb's version contains in-frame clones alone and is incomplete. The table records millions of clones, approximately 93% of them present only once. Sequencing input: naive CD4+ T cells from PBMCs. The subset was: CD45RA+ positively selected. These receptors all come from a man aged 18 to 29 in good health. Some clones in this sample may be carry-over from other donors' samples.

The V gene is TRBV6-5, the J gene TRBJ2-7; 11 nucleotides align to TRBD2. Germline V gene sequence: CDR1 MNHEY, CDR2 SVGAGI. The length of the CDR3 is 13 residues. The ends lost 6 bases at V and 11 bases at J; junction bases unmatched: 9. The CDR3, as DNA: TGTGCCAGCAGCCCTGGACTAGCGGGTTTCAAGTACTTC. This sequence encodes CASSPGLAGFKYF.

V and J are TRBV28 and TRBJ1-5; a weak D match, TRBD1 (6 bases). Germline loops: CDR1 MDHEN, CDR2 SYDVKM. With 8 bases removed from V and 9 bases from J, the gap between germline ends came to 17 bases. The CDR3 length is 13 residues. CDR3 sequence reads: CASRQGILGPQHF. CDR3 nucleotides: TGTGCCAGCCGGCAGGGGATTTTGGGGCCCCAGCATTTT.

In this sample, this clone turned up once. The gene calls are TRBV28 and TRBJ1-1, with a tentative D call TRBD1 (6 bases). Germline lookup yields CDR1 MDHEN and CDR2 SYDVKM. V lost 6 bases to trimming and J lost 1 base, with 18 bases between them. The CDR3 covers 16 residues. CDR3 nucleotides: TGTGCCAGCAGCCTATGGACCGCGACAGGGAACACTGAAGCTTTCTTT. Amino acids: CASSLWTATGNTEAFF.

This chain uses TRBV15 with TRBJ2-5; possible D gene TRBD1, 6 bases. This CDR3 is built from 18 residues. CDR1 is LNHNV and CDR2 is YYDKDF in the germline V gene (reference sequence). Trimming cost V 4 bases and J 0 bases, with 21 bases left between them. The chain's CDR3 is CATSNRQERLRYQETQYF. The CDR3 DNA follows: TGTGCCACCAGCAATCGACAGGAGAGATTGCGGTACCAAGAGACCCAGTACTTC.

On this clone itself: This specimen includes other DNA sequences encoding the same CDR3. This chain connects TRBV7-9 to TRBJ1-5; unclear D gene. The germline V gene has CDR1 SEHNR and CDR2 FQNEAQ (reference sequence). The CDR3 has 12 residues. V was cut by 1 base and J by 6 bases, with 4 bases left in between. The CDR3 spells CASSLGSQPQHF. CDR3 bases: TGTGCCAGCAGCTTAGGAAGTCAGCCCCAGCATTTT.

This sequence joins TRBV5-5 and TRBJ1-1; no reliable D call. The CDR3 loop spans 13 amino acids. Per the germline V gene, CDR1 is SGHKS and CDR2 is YYEKEE (reference sequence). V lost 0 bases to trimming and J lost 4 bases, with 7 bases between them. Written as DNA, the CDR3 is TGTGCCAGCAGCTTGGTTGTATCCACTGAAGCTTTCTTT. Protein: CASSLVVSTEAFF.

The chain employs TRBV4-3 and TRBJ1-3; maybe TRBD1 (6 bases). Germline loops: CDR1 LGHNA, CDR2 YSLEER. The CDR3 has 18 amino acids. The V and J ends lost 2 bases and 0 bases respectively, with 17 bases between them. The DNA of the CDR3 is TGCGCCAGCAGCCAACCCCCCGCAGGGGTGGACTCTGGAAACACCATATATTTT. Protein product: CASSQPPAGVDSGNTIYF.

The chain is built from TRBV5-1 and TRBJ2-3, with unresolved D. The V gene's germline CDR1 is SGHRS and CDR2 YFSETQ. V lost 5 bases, J lost 0 bases, and 13 bases lay in between. The CDR3 sequence is 15 residues long. This CDR3 reads CASRPVSGSTDTQYF. In nucleotides, the CDR3 is TGCGCCAGCAGGCCCGTTAGTGGGAGCACAGATACGCAGTATTTT.

The CDR3 sequence is CASSGGTPDTQYF. The CDR3 DNA follows: TGTGCCAGCTCAGGCGGGACACCGGATACGCAGTATTTT. The rearrangement joins TRBV18 to TRBJ2-3; tentatively, D is TRBD1 or TRBD2 (6 bases each). The CDR3 runs to 13 residues. Germline V gene sequence: CDR1 KGHSH, CDR2 LQKENI. Trimming cost V 5 bases and J 6 bases, with 12 bases left between them.

The chain combines TRBV27 with TRBJ2-2; 10 nucleotides agree with TRBD1. Germline V gene data show CDR1 as MNHEY and CDR2 as SMNVEV (reference sequence). V lost 2 bases and J lost 5; bases outside the gene matches: 5. This CDR3 is built from 16 residues. The CDR3 loop reads CASSLPDRGRTGELFF. CDR3 DNA: TGTGCCAGCAGTTTACCCGACAGGGGGCGGACCGGGGAGCTGTTTTTT.

The rearrangement joins TRBV28 to TRBJ2-2; tentatively, D is TRBD1 or TRBD2 (5 bases each). The CDR3 extends over 16 amino acids. CDR1 is MDHEN and CDR2 is SYDVKM in the germline V gene. Trimming left V 5 bases short and J 0 bases short, with 13 bases between. The CDR3 DNA reads TGTGCCAGCAGTGCGCCGGGGACCGCGAACACCGGGGAGCTGTTTTTT. This gives the protein CASSAPGTANTGELFF.

The V gene is TRBV5-1, the J gene TRBJ1-2; 7 bases match TRBD1. Losses at the gene ends were 0 bases for V and 5 bases for J; bases not matched to a gene: 10. Germline CDR1 and CDR2: SGHRS and YFSETQ. This CDR3 comprises 16 residues. CDR3 in DNA: TGCGCCAGCAGCTTGGGAGACAGGGCCCCTTCATATGGCTACACCTTC. It codes for CASSLGDRAPSYGYTF.

This chain links TRBV29-1 with TRBJ2-5; no clear D. Germline V gene data show CDR1 as SQVTM and CDR2 as ANQGSEA. Trimming shortened V by 7 bases and J by 7 bases, and 19 bases separated the two germline ends. The CDR3 loop spans 13 amino acids. CDR3 sequence (DNA): TGCAGCGCAGGCTCGATACTCCTCGGGACCCAGTACTTC. It specifies CSAGSILLGTQYF.

The CDR3 DNA sequence: TGTGCCAGTAGTCATACAAACAGGGGTGCTGAAGCTTTCTTT. Translated: CASSHTNRGAEAFF. The chain links TRBV19 to TRBJ1-1; 7 bases map to TRBD1. Germline trimming cut 5 bases from V and 6 bases from J; bases unmatched to any gene: 9. Germline CDR1 reads LNHDA; CDR2 reads SQIVND (reference sequence). The length of the CDR3 is 14 residues.

This rearrangement joins TRBV5-6 to TRBJ1-2; 9 bases are a match to TRBD1. Losses at the gene ends were 4 bases for V and 8 bases for J; bases not matched to a gene: 15. This CDR3 comprises 16 residues. CDR1 and CDR2 (germline): SGHDT, YYEEEE. CDR3 nucleotides: TGTGCCAGCAGCCCTGGGACAGGGAGAATTGTGTGGGGCTACACCTTC. It codes for CASSPGTGRIVWGYTF.

The CDR3 nucleotides read TGTGCCAGTAGTACCAGGGACAGGGGGTCCTACAATGAGCAGTTCTTC. It specifies CASSTRDRGSYNEQFF. This chain connects TRBV19 to TRBJ2-1; 11 positions agree with TRBD1. Germline V gene data show CDR1 as LNHDA and CDR2 as SQIVND (reference sequence). V trimming: 4 bases; J trimming: 1 base; junction bases outside the gene matches: 3. The CDR3 has 16 residues.

The chain has TRBV19 and TRBJ1-5; the D is unclear. The CDR3 spans 18 residues. Trimming left V 5 bases short and J 0 bases short, with 20 bases between. Germline CDR1 reads LNHDA; CDR2 reads SQIVND (reference sequence). The CDR3 region is CASSDPSSADLSNQPQHF. CDR3 in DNA: TGTGCCAGTAGTGACCCCTCCTCGGCGGACCTTAGCAATCAGCCCCAGCATTTT.

This clone was observed once. This chain connects TRBV28 to TRBJ2-7; a possible D gene is TRBD1 (6 bases). Trimming pared 4 bases from V and 3 bases from J, leaving 13 bases between. This CDR3 has 14 residues. Germline V gene lookup returns CDR1 MDHEN and CDR2 SYDVKM. The CDR3 loop reads CASSSHRVIYEQYF. The CDR3 DNA follows: TGTGCCAGCAGTTCTCACAGGGTGATCTACGAGCAGTACTTC.

CDR3 sequence reads: CASSERGGSNQPQHF. DNA for the CDR3: TGTGCCAGCAGTGAACGGGGGGGGAGCAATCAGCCCCAGCATTTT. This chain uses TRBV6-1 with TRBJ1-5; D may be TRBD1 (5 bases). V dropped 2 bases and J dropped 1 base, with 9 bases sitting between them. The CDR3 sequence is 15 residues long. Germline CDR1 is MNHNS and CDR2 is SASEGT.

The chain uses TRBV19 and TRBJ1-4; D not resolved. CDR1 and CDR2 (germline): LNHDA, SQIVND (reference sequence). V lost 5 bases and J lost 8, with 15 bases in between. The CDR3 has 14 amino acids. CDR3 sequence: CASSSSGIGEKLFF. CDR3 nucleotides: TGTGCCAGTAGTTCTTCTGGTATCGGAGAAAAACTGTTTTTT.

As for this clone: The same CDR3 arises from other DNA sequences in this sample as well. The V and J genes are TRBV4-1 and TRBJ2-7; unclear D gene. V was clipped by 0 bases and J by 4 bases, with 7 bases between them. Germline V gene lookup returns CDR1 MGHRA and CDR2 YSYEKL. The CDR3 consists of 13 residues. The CDR3 here is CASSQDVGYEQYF. Here the CDR3 DNA reads TGCGCCAGCAGCCAAGATGTGGGATACGAGCAGTACTTC.

The rearrangement links TRBV7-8 to TRBJ2-7; 7 bases are a match to TRBD2. The CDR3 has 14 residues. The ends lost 4 bases at V and 2 bases at J; junction bases unmatched: 5. The V gene's germline CDR1 is SGHVS and CDR2 FQNEAQ. As DNA, the CDR3 is TGTGCCAGCAGCTGGACTAGTTCGACCTACGAGCAGTACTTC. Its protein product is CASSWTSSTYEQYF.

The chain carries TRBV28 and TRBJ1-4; the D gene is possibly TRBD1 (6 bases). The germline V gene encodes CDR1 MDHEN and CDR2 SYDVKM. CDR3 size: 15 residues. V was cut by 5 bases and J by 6 bases, with 16 bases left in between. This CDR3 reads CASSTHGGADEKLFF. In DNA, the CDR3 is TGTGCCAGCAGTACCCACGGGGGCGCGGATGAAAAACTGTTTTTT.

The V call is TRBV5-1, the J call TRBJ2-7; 10 bases map to TRBD1. The germline gives CDR1 SGHRS, CDR2 YFSETQ. The junction had 8 bases not matched to a gene; V was cut back by 5 bases and J by 9 bases. The CDR3 runs to 13 residues. The CDR3, as DNA: TGCGCCAGCAGGATTTTCGGACAGGGGGTGCAGTACTTC. It yields the protein CASRIFGQGVQYF.